These T cell receptor beta chains were read from a single sample in a study of blood T cell repertoires in COVID-19. Only in-frame clones appear in the TCRdb table, and some are missing; sequencing was by immunoSEQ multiplex PCR. The sample consists of roughly 42,000 clones, around 84% of them appearing once. Input material: peripheral blood. The receptors derive from a woman aged 70-85 years in a cohort sampled during active COVID-19. Both conserved end residues are part of each CDR3. D genes are given only for firm matches. Size is stated for part of the rows, as once, few or many counts, or as a class when the clone is expanded.

>TRBD2|TRBV6-6|once|TRBJ2-3
TGTGCCAGCAGTCCCCGGGTGGGAGGGTATAGCACAGATACGCAGTATTTT
CASSPRVGGYSTDTQYF
>-|TRBV5-1|-|TRBJ2-4
TGCGCCCCCAGCTTGGGTTCAGGGTCAAACATTCAGTACTTC
CAPSLGSGSNIQYF
>TRBD2|TRBV5-1|-|TRBJ2-3
TGCGCCAGCAGCCCTAGGACTAGCGGGCTCACAGATACGCAGTATTTT
CASSPRTSGLTDTQYF
>-|TRBV10-2|-|TRBJ2-7
TGCGCCAGCAGTGATTCGACAGCCTACGAGCAGTACTTC
CASSDSTAYEQYF
>-|TRBV3-1/TRBV3-2|-|TRBJ2-1
TGTGCCAGCAGCCAAGTCTCCGGAGTCAATGAGCAGTTCTTC
CASSQVSGVNEQFF
>TRBD2|TRBV5-1|once|TRBJ2-7
TGCGCCAGCAGGTACAGCAGCGGGAGGGACTCCGAGCAGTACTTC
CASRYSSGRDSEQYF
>-|TRBV7-2|-|TRBJ2-3
TGTGCCAGCAGCTTAGGCACAGGGCGCACAGATACGCAGTATTTT
CASSLGTGRTDTQYF
>-|TRBV18|-|TRBJ2-6
TGTGCCAGCTCACCACTGCAGGAAACGGCTGGGGCCAACGTCCTGACTTTC
CASSPLQETAGANVLTF
>TRBD2|TRBV6-5|-|TRBJ2-3
TGTGCCAGCAGTTACTCGGCCGGGACTAGCCCTGAGTATTTT
CASSYSAGTSPEYF
>-|TRBV18|once|TRBJ2-6
TGTGCCAGCTCACCCGTAGCGGGGGCCAACGTCCTGACTTTC
CASSPVAGANVLTF
>-|TRBV12-3/TRBV12-4|-|TRBJ2-1
TGTGCCAGCAGTTTAGCGTCATACAATGAGCAGTTCTTC
CASSLASYNEQFF
>TRBD1|TRBV2|-|TRBJ1-5
TGTGCCAGCAGTGGGACAGGGGGAAATCAGCCCCAGCATTTT
CASSGTGGNQPQHF
>-|TRBV30|-|TRBJ1-1
TGTGCCTGGAGTCCCCAGGTTGGCACTGAAGCTTTCTTT
CAWSPQVGTEAFF
>TRBD2|TRBV6-6|-|TRBJ2-2
TGTGCCAGCAGTCTTTGGTTAGCGGGAGGGCCTGGCGGGGAGCTGTTTTTT
CASSLWLAGGPGGELFF
>TRBD1|TRBV19|-|TRBJ1-5
TGTGCCAGTATAGGACAGGGGGCCCGCAATCAGCCCCAGCATTTT
CASIGQGARNQPQHF
>-|TRBV5-4|-|TRBJ2-7
TGTGCCAGCAGCTTGGAGACCGCCCTAGCGTTCGACGAGCAGTACTTC
CASSLETALAFDEQYF
>-|TRBV6-2/TRBV6-3|-|TRBJ2-1
TGTGCCAGCAGTTACTCGAGGATTTACAATGAGCAGTTCTTC
CASSYSRIYNEQFF
>TRBD2|TRBV4-2|once|TRBJ2-1
TGTGCCAGCAGCCAAGATATGGGCGGGAGCGTCTACAATGAGCAGTTCTTC
CASSQDMGGSVYNEQFF
>-|TRBV29-1|-|TRBJ1-2
TGCAGCGTTGAAGTTTGGGCCAGTAACTATGGCTACACCTTC
CSVEVWASNYGYTF
>TRBD1|TRBV2|-|TRBJ1-1
TGTGCCAGCGGACAGGGGATGAACACTGAAGCTTTCTTT
CASGQGMNTEAFF
>-|TRBV5-1|-|TRBJ2-1
TGCGCCAGCAGCTTGGATGATGGCAGGGAGCAGTTCTTC
CASSLDDGREQFF
>-|TRBV6-5|-|TRBJ1-1
TGTGCCAGCAGTTACCGGAACAGGGCTCAAGCTTTCTTT
CASSYRNRAQAFF